This is a list of T cell receptor beta chains from one sample in a study of vaccination and CD4 T cells after COVID-19. No antigen has been assigned to these receptors. TCRdb reprocessed the PCR reads with MiXCR, giving one entry per CDR3 protein. The sample has 20,000 or so distinct CDR3 sequences; roughly 54% are singletons. The source material was CD4+ T cells from blood, cultured in vitro. Receptors were obtained from a human donor who had recovered from COVID-19. The CDR3 runs from the conserved cysteine through the conserved F or W. D genes are given only for firm matches. Clone size is not always given. Where it is, it says once, few, many or a class for expanded clones.

CAWNVGGLGETQYF | TGTGCCTGGAATGTTGGGGGCTTAGGGGAGACCCAGTACTTC | NA | TRBJ2-5 | TRBV30 | NA
CASSGWSEGGGEAFF | TGTGCCAGCAGTGGTTGGTCGGAGGGCGGGGGTGAAGCTTTCTTT | NA | TRBJ1-1 | TRBV6-1 | few
CASSQSPINYGYTF | TGTGCCAGCAGCCAATCACCGATTAACTATGGCTACACCTTC | NA | TRBJ1-2 | TRBV7-2 | NA
CASSSPFYGVQETQYF | TGTGCCAGCAGCTCCCCGTTTTATGGAGTCCAAGAGACCCAGTACTTC | NA | TRBJ2-5 | TRBV11-3 | NA
CASSKGLAGVLPYEQYF | TGTGCCAGCAGCAAGGGACTAGCGGGAGTATTACCCTACGAGCAGTACTTC | TRBD2 | TRBJ2-7 | TRBV7-2 | NA
CASSLVSGELFF | TGTGCCAGCAGCTTAGTGAGCGGGGAGCTGTTTTTT | NA | TRBJ2-2 | TRBV7-9 | NA
CATSRDNRVPETQYF | TGTGCCACCAGCAGAGATAACAGGGTCCCAGAGACCCAGTACTTC | NA | TRBJ2-5 | TRBV15 | NA
CASSWTGNTGELFF | TGTGCCAGCAGTTGGACAGGGAACACCGGGGAGCTGTTTTTT | TRBD1 | TRBJ2-2 | TRBV12-3/TRBV12-4 | NA
CASSFRVVDYGYTF | TGTGCCAGCAGTTTTCGGGTTGTGGACTATGGCTACACCTTC | NA | TRBJ1-2 | TRBV12-3/TRBV12-4 | NA
CASSFVVNQPQHF | TGTGCCAGCAGTTTTGTAGTGAATCAGCCCCAGCATTTT | NA | TRBJ1-5 | TRBV28 | once
CASSPRLAGVTDTQYF | TGTGCCAGCTCACCACGACTAGCGGGAGTGACAGATACGCAGTATTTT | TRBD2 | TRBJ2-3 | TRBV18 | NA
CASSYPGQVTAF | TGTGCCAGCAGCTATCCGGGACAGGTGACAGCCTTC | TRBD1 | TRBJ1-2 | TRBV6-2/TRBV6-3 | NA
CASSLENRGPRYGYTF | TGTGCCAGCAGCTTAGAGAATCGGGGGCCGCGTTATGGCTACACCTTC | NA | TRBJ1-2 | TRBV11-2 | NA
CASSEHAGVGEAFF | TGTGCCAGCAGTGAACACGCAGGGGTCGGTGAAGCTTTCTTT | NA | TRBJ1-1 | TRBV2 | NA
CASSPEINTGELFF | TGTGCCAGCAGCCCCGAGATTAACACCGGGGAGCTGTTTTTT | NA | TRBJ2-2 | TRBV7-9 | NA
CASSKQTGGNTGELFF | TGTGCCAGCAGCAAGCAGACAGGTGGAAACACCGGGGAGCTGTTTTTT | NA | TRBJ2-2 | TRBV11-2 | NA
CASSSGGAGGVNEQFF | TGTGCCAGCAGCTCAGGGGGCGCGGGAGGGGTCAATGAGCAGTTCTTC | NA | TRBJ2-1 | TRBV7-2 | NA